This T cell receptor beta chain was documented in a study of blood T cells in healthy people across ages. CDR3 length: 13 residues. Trimming shortened V by 2 bases and J by 4 bases, and 9 bases separated the two germline ends. Germline assignment: CDR1 MGHRA and CDR2 YSYEKL. A second PCR, run for about 7 to 11 cycles, used a sample-barcoded 5' primer plus a J-beta primer mix. TCRdb re-analysed the 5' RACE reads in MiXCR, keeping a single row per CDR3 protein. Here the sample spans about 970,000 distinct CDR3 sequences, about 51% being singletons. The clonotype was recovered from a woman in her sixties or seventies in good health. This chain joins TRBV4-1 and TRBJ2-7; D not certain. The sequencing input was blood. In nucleotides, the CDR3 is TGCGCCAGCAGCCAAAAACGAGCGTACGAGCAGTACTTC. This codes for CASSQKRAYEQYF.